The sequence of this TCR beta chain was determined in a study of T cell changes during pregnancy in multiple sclerosis. This clone was counted only a few times. Trimming cost V 4 bases and J 5 bases; bases outside gene matches: 2. Germline CDR1 and CDR2: LNHDA and SQIVND (reference sequence). The CDR3 is 12 residues long. Clones were sequenced by immunoSEQ multiplex PCR, and TCRdb holds only the in-frame ones, with some missing. In the table there are tens of thousands of clones, 91% of which are singletons. The V and J genes are TRBV19 and TRBJ2-7; 7 bases agree with TRBD1. The source of this sequence is a female donor with multiple sclerosis, enrolled in a pregnancy study. Specimen: CD8+ T cells from peripheral blood mononuclear cells, collected in the second trimester of pregnancy. The DNA for the CDR3 is TGTGCCAGTAGTAGACAGGGCAACGAGCAGTACTTC. This gives the protein CASSRQGNEQYF.